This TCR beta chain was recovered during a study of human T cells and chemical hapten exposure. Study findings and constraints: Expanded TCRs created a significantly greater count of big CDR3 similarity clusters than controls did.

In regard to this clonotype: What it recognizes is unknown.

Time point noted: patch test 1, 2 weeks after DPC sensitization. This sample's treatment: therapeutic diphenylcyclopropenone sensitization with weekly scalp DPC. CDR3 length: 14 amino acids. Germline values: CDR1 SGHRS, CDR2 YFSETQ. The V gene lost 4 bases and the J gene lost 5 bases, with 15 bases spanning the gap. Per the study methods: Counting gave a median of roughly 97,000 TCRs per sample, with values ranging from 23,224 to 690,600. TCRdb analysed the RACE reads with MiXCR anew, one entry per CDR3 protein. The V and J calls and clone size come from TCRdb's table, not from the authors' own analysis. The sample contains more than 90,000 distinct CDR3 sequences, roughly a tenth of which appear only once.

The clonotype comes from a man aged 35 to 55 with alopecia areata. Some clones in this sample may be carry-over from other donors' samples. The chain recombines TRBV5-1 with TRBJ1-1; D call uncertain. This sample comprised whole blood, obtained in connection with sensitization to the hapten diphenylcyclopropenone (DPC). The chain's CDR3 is CASSLNPGVTEAFF. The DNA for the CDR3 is TGCGCCAGCAGCCTTAACCCTGGGGTAACTGAAGCTTTCTTT.